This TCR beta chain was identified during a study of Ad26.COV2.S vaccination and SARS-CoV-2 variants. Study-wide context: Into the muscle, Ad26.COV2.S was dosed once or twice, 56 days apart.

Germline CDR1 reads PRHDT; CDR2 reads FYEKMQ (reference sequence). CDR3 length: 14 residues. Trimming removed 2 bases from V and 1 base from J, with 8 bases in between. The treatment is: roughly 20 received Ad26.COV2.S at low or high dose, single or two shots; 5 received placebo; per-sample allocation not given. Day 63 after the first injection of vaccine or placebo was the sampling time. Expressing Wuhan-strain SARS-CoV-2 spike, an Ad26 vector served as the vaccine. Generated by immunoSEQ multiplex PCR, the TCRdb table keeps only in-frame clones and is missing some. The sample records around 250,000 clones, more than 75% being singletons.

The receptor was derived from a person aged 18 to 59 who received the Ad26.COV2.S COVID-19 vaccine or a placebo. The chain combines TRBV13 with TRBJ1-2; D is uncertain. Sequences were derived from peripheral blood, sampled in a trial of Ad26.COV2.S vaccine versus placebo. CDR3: CASSLRRFNYGYTF. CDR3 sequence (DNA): TGTGCCAGCAGCTTAAGGCGGTTTAACTATGGCTACACCTTC.